The sequence of this T cell receptor beta chain was determined in a study of T cell changes during pregnancy in multiple sclerosis. Generated by immunoSEQ multiplex PCR, the TCRdb table keeps only in-frame clones and is missing some. The sample includes some 25,000 clones, 88% seen only once; the top ten take over 0.65%. V lost 4 bases to trimming and J lost 10 bases; unmatched junction nucleotides: 13. This CDR3 region has 15 residues. Germline values: CDR1 SGHNT, CDR2 YYREEE (reference sequence). Sequenced material: CD4+ T cells from peripheral blood mononuclear cells, taken in the first trimester of pregnancy. The chain couples TRBV5-4 to TRBJ1-1, with TRBD1 matching over 10 bases. The TCR comes from a female donor in good health, enrolled as a control in a pregnancy study. CDR3 residues: CASSPYRDRGNGAFF. The CDR3 coding sequence is TGTGCCAGCAGCCCCTACCGGGACAGGGGAAATGGAGCTTTCTTT.